Below are 30 T cell receptor beta chains sequenced from a single sample in a study of shared clonotypes between healthy human individuals. The table came from immunoSEQ multiplex PCR; TCRdb's copy has only in-frame clones and leaves some out. The sample contains around 510,000 clones, approximately 95% of which appear only once. Sequencing was carried out using naive CD4+ T cells sorted from blood. Subset in this sample: CD45RA+ positively selected. These receptor sequences come from a woman in her 30s in good health.

The chain has TRBV6-1 and TRBJ2-7, with 10 bases that match TRBD2. J gave up 0 bases and V 7 bases, and 6 bases lay outside the gene matches. The germline gives CDR1 MNHNS, CDR2 SASEGT. The CDR3 totals 15 residues. The CDR3 DNA follows: TGTGCCAGCACTGGGCTAGCGGGGGTCTCCTACGAGCAGTACTTC. Its protein product is CASTGLAGVSYEQYF.

The genes are TRBV5-1 and TRBJ2-3, with D uncertain. V shed 3 bases and J shed 2 bases, with 13 bases lying between them. This CDR3 spans 15 amino acids. The germline V gene has CDR1 SGHRS and CDR2 YFSETQ. The CDR3 reads CASSSTLVYTDTQYF. The CDR3 DNA follows: TGCGCCAGCAGCTCGACCTTGGTGTACACAGATACGCAGTATTTT. Full variable domain (outside the CDR3, taken from reference TRBV5-1 and TRBJ2-3): KAGVTQTPRYLIKTRGQQVTLSCSPISGHRSVSWYQQTPGQGLQFLFEYFSETQRNKGNFPGRFSGRQFSNSRSEMNVSTLELGDSALYLCASSSTLVYTDTQYFGPGTRLTVL.

The chain carries TRBV19 and TRBJ2-4; a possible D gene is TRBD1 (5 bases). CDR1 LNHDA and CDR2 SQIVND come from the germline V gene (reference sequence). Trimming stripped 1 base from V and 9 bases from J, with 16 bases between. The CDR3 spans 15 residues. The DNA for the CDR3 is TGTGCCAGTAGTATAGCTGGATGGGGCGTTGCCATTCAGTACTTC. This encodes CASSIAGWGVAIQYF. Full variable domain (outside the CDR3, taken from reference TRBV19 and TRBJ2-4): DGGITQSPKYLFRKEGQNVTLSCEQNLNHDAMYWYRQDPGQGLRLIYYSQIVNDFQKGDIAEGYSVSREKKESFPLTVTSAQKNPTAFYLCASSIAGWGVAIQYFGAGTRLSVL.

V gene TRBV6-6 combines with J gene TRBJ1-5; TRBD1 matches 9 bases. Trimming took 6 bases from V and 5 from J; bases not matched to a gene: 8. CDR3 length: 15 residues. The germline V gene encodes CDR1 MNHNY and CDR2 SVGAGI (reference sequence). The CDR3: CASRTTGQGDQPQHF. The CDR3 nucleotides are TGTGCCAGCAGAACCACGGGACAGGGCGATCAGCCCCAGCATTTT.

The chain links TRBV28 to TRBJ1-1; D gene ambiguous. This CDR3 contains 13 residues. Germline V gives CDR1 MDHEN, CDR2 SYDVKM. Trimming pared 5 bases from V and 1 base from J, leaving 8 bases between. Here the CDR3 reads CASSKQPNTEAFF. CDR3 sequence (DNA): TGTGCCAGCAGTAAGCAACCGAACACTGAAGCTTTCTTT.

This chain joins TRBV11-2 and TRBJ1-5, with unresolved D. Trimming took off 2 bases at V and 0 bases at J, with 8 bases between the two ends. This CDR3 is built from 15 residues. Germline loops: CDR1 SGHAT, CDR2 FQNNGV. CDR3 in amino acids: CASSLSDNSNQPQHF. The CDR3, as DNA: TGTGCCAGCAGCTTAAGTGATAATAGCAATCAGCCCCAGCATTTT.

The rearrangement links TRBV27 to TRBJ1-1, with 8 bases aligning to TRBD1. This CDR3 contains 14 residues. V shed 6 bases and J 4 bases; nucleotides not matched to a gene: 7. In germline, CDR1 is MNHEY, CDR2 SMNVEV (reference sequence). The CDR3 DNA follows: TGTGCCAGCAGGAGACAGGGGACGAGCACTGAAGCTTTCTTT. This codes for CASRRQGTSTEAFF.

The rearrangement joins TRBV15 to TRBJ2-2; D is unresolved. This CDR3 region has 13 residues. Trimming cost V 1 base and J 9 bases, with 9 bases left between them. Germline V gives CDR1 LNHNV, CDR2 YYDKDF (reference sequence). Here the CDR3 DNA reads TGTGCCACCAGCAGAGGTGAAGGTTGGGAGCTGTTTTTT. It translates to CATSRGEGWELFF.

The V gene is TRBV6-5, the J gene TRBJ2-7; 8 positions match TRBD1. The CDR3 has 14 residues. V dropped 0 bases and J dropped 9; count of bases not matched to a gene: 7. Per germline, CDR1 MNHEY and CDR2 SVGAGI. In DNA, the CDR3 is TGTGCCAGCAGTTACTCGACTGGACAGGGAGGGCAGTACTTC. Protein product: CASSYSTGQGGQYF.

This rearrangement joins TRBV7-9 to TRBJ2-5; D call uncertain. The J call may be in error: the DNA end matches TRBJ2-7 better. CDR3 length equals 16 residues. The germline V gene encodes CDR1 SEHNR and CDR2 FQNEAQ (reference sequence). CDR3 sequence reads: CASSRQRVGSSYEQYF. The CDR3 nucleotides read TGTGCCAGCAGCCGACAACGGGTGGGCTCCAGCTACGAGCAGTACTTC.

This chain joins TRBV10-3 and TRBJ2-2; tentative D call: TRBD2 (6 bases). V was shortened by 6 bases and J by 6 bases, with 17 bases between the two germline ends. The CDR3 totals 15 residues. Germline CDR1 is ENHRY and CDR2 is SYGVKD. CDR3 sequence (DNA): TGTGCCATCAGATCTAGCGAAGGCATCGCCGGGGAGCTGTTTTTT. Translation gives CAIRSSEGIAGELFF.

The chain couples TRBV2 to TRBJ2-1; D gene ambiguous. This CDR3 contains 16 residues. V was trimmed by 2 bases and J by 2 bases, leaving 13 bases between them. Per germline, CDR1 SNHLY and CDR2 FYNNEI. The CDR3 protein is CASSELQSYTYNEQFF. DNA of the CDR3: TGTGCCAGCAGTGAACTCCAGAGTTACACCTACAATGAGCAGTTCTTC.

The rearrangement links TRBV5-4 to TRBJ1-2; 9 positions agree with TRBD1. The CDR3 sequence is 15 residues long. Germline loops: CDR1 SGHNT, CDR2 YYREEE (reference sequence). After removal of 4 bases from V and 5 bases from J, the junction contained 9 bases not matched to a gene. The CDR3 DNA sequence: TGTGCCAGCAGCCAGGGACAGGGAAGAGGTTATGGCTACACCTTC. Its protein product is CASSQGQGRGYGYTF. The full variable domain, with the rest looked up from reference TRBV5-4 and TRBJ1-2, is ETGVTQSPTHLIKTRGQQVTLRCSSQSGHNTVSWYQQALGQGPQFIFQYYREEENGRGNFPPRFSGLQFPNYSSELNVNALELDDSALYLCASSQGQGRGYGYTFGSGTRLTVV.

This clone was observed a few times. The rearrangement links TRBV28 to TRBJ1-2; D gene unclear. V shed 4 bases and J shed 4 bases, with 13 bases lying between them. This CDR3 has 14 amino acids. CDR1 is MDHEN and CDR2 is SYDVKM in the germline V gene. The CDR3 sequence is CASSSGQPTYGYTF. DNA for the CDR3: TGTGCCAGCAGTTCTGGGCAGCCCACCTATGGCTACACCTTC.

V and J are TRBV18 and TRBJ1-4; D is possibly TRBD1 (5 bases). Germline V gene sequence: CDR1 KGHSH, CDR2 LQKENI. CDR3 length: 16 amino acids. The V end lost 3 bases, the J end lost 8 bases, and 19 bases lay between the germline ends. The CDR3 loop reads CASSPFSGTSWEKLFF. The DNA for the CDR3 is TGTGCCAGCTCACCCTTTTCCGGGACGTCTTGGGAAAAACTGTTTTTT.

This clone was observed a single time. This rearrangement joins TRBV4-2 to TRBJ2-1; D gene unclear. V was trimmed by 1 base and J by 4 bases, leaving 5 bases between them. Germline assignment: CDR1 LGHNA and CDR2 YNFKEQ. This CDR3 contains 13 residues. The CDR3 loop is CASSQATYNEQFF. In nucleotides, the CDR3 is TGTGCCAGCAGCCAAGCCACTTACAATGAGCAGTTCTTC.

V gene TRBV11-2 combines with J gene TRBJ2-3; D gene ambiguous. Germline V gene lookup returns CDR1 SGHAT and CDR2 FQNNGV. V shed 6 bases and J shed 3 bases, with 10 bases lying between them. The length of the CDR3 is 13 residues. The CDR3 bases are TGTGCCAGCAGTACAATAGGAACAGATACGCAGTATTTT. It encodes CASSTIGTDTQYF. The full variable domain, its missing parts supplied by reference TRBV11-2 and TRBJ2-3, is EAGVAQSPRYKIIEKRQSVAFWCNPISGHATLYWYQQILGQGPKLLIQFQNNGVVDDSQLPKDRFSAERLKGVDSTLKIQPAKLEDSAVYLCASSTIGTDTQYFGPGTRLTVL.

CDR3 sequence (DNA): TGTGCCAGCAGCCCACAAGGGACAGGGCTAAAACAAAGGCAGTATTTT. Translating it yields CASSPQGTGLKQRQYF. The chain joins TRBV7-9 to TRBJ2-3, with 9 positions matching TRBD1. Unmatched junction bases numbered 17, after V lost 5 bases and J lost 11 bases. The germline V gene has CDR1 SEHNR and CDR2 FQNEAQ (reference sequence). This CDR3 is built from 16 residues. Based on the CDR3 plus reference TRBV7-9 and TRBJ2-3, the full variable domain is DTGVSQNPRHKITKRGQNVTFRCDPISEHNRLYWYRQTLGQGPEFLTYFQNEAQLEKSRLLSDRFSAERPKGSFSTLEIQRTEQGDSAMYLCASSPQGTGLKQRQYFGPGTRLTVL.

The chain recombines TRBV5-4 with TRBJ1-2, with TRBD1 identical over 9 bases. CDR1 SGHNT and CDR2 YYREEE come from the germline V gene (reference sequence). This CDR3 is built from 13 residues. The J segment lost 4 bases and the V segment lost 4 bases, leaving 2 bases of the junction unmatched. CDR3 nucleotides: TGTGCCAGCAGCCGGACAGGGGTCTATGGCTACACCTTC. It specifies CASSRTGVYGYTF. Supplemented by reference TRBV5-4 and TRBJ1-2, the full variable domain reads ETGVTQSPTHLIKTRGQQVTLRCSSQSGHNTVSWYQQALGQGPQFIFQYYREEENGRGNFPPRFSGLQFPNYSSELNVNALELDDSALYLCASSRTGVYGYTFGSGTRLTVV.

The CDR3 coding sequence is TGTGCCAGCTCACCGCGAACCGGGGAGCTGTTTTTT. It specifies CASSPRTGELFF. V gene TRBV18 combines with J gene TRBJ2-2; the D is unclear. Germline CDR1 KGHSH, CDR2 LQKENI. The length of the CDR3 is 12 residues. The V and J ends lost 3 bases and 5 bases respectively, with 4 bases between them.

With respect to this clone: This sample also contains other DNA sequences that code for the same CDR3. The chain uses TRBV28 and TRBJ2-3; a weak D match, TRBD1 (5 bases). The length of the CDR3 is 12 residues. The germline V gene encodes CDR1 MDHEN and CDR2 SYDVKM. Trimming removed 8 bases from V and 0 bases from J, with 6 bases in between. The CDR3 DNA reads as TGTGCCAGCTCAGGGAGCACAGATACGCAGTATTTT. Amino acids: CASSGSTDTQYF. The entire variable domain, with the rest obtained from reference TRBV28 and TRBJ2-3, is as follows: DVKVTQSSRYLVKRTGEKVFLECVQDMDHENMFWYRQDPGLGLRLIYFSYDVKMKEKGDIPEGYSVSREKKERFSLILESASTNQTSMYLCASSGSTDTQYFGPGTRLTVL.

The rearrangement uses TRBV2 and TRBJ2-1; 12 nucleotides match TRBD2. Germline CDR1 reads SNHLY; CDR2 reads FYNNEI. CDR3 length: 16 amino acids. J was trimmed by 2 bases and V by 6 bases; bases with no gene match: 5. The CDR3 spells CASRRLAGVPYNEQFF. Written as DNA, the CDR3 is TGTGCCAGCAGAAGACTAGCGGGAGTCCCCTACAATGAGCAGTTCTTC.

The chain carries TRBV6-5 and TRBJ1-3; possibly TRBD1 for D (5 bases). Germline V gene lookup returns CDR1 MNHEY and CDR2 SVGAGI. The CDR3 extends over 14 amino acids. The V end was cut by 5 bases, the J end by 2 bases, with 10 bases between. CDR3 in DNA: TGTGCCAGCAGTACGAGAGGGGCTGGAAACACCATATATTTT. Translating gives CASSTRGAGNTIYF.

The chain combines TRBV5-1 with TRBJ2-1; D gene uncertain. The CDR3 covers 12 residues. The germline CDR1 and CDR2 sequences are SGHRS and YFSETQ. Between the trimmed V and J ends, which lost 7 bases and 8 bases, there was a span of 13 bases. CDR3 nucleotides: TGCGCCAGCTCTGGGGTTTTCGATGAGCAGTTCTTC. Translation: CASSGVFDEQFF.

This chain uses TRBV28 with TRBJ2-1; D is ambiguous. The ends were cut back, 3 bases at V and 8 bases at J, with 14 bases in the middle. Germline CDR1 MDHEN, CDR2 SYDVKM. The length of the CDR3 is 14 residues. The CDR3 is CASSLRLGRDEQFF. The CDR3 coding sequence is TGTGCCAGCAGTTTGAGGCTAGGTCGGGATGAGCAGTTCTTC.

This chain joins TRBV5-1 and TRBJ2-5; 13 bases agree with TRBD2. CDR3 size: 18 residues. Germline-derived CDR1 and CDR2 are SGHRS and YFSETQ. J lost 1 base, V lost 4 bases, and 10 bases had no gene match. The CDR3 loop reads CASSPGTSGTGLQETQYF. The CDR3 nucleotides read TGCGCCAGCAGCCCGGGGACTAGCGGGACTGGACTCCAAGAGACCCAGTACTTC.

V usage is TRBV5-1 and J usage is TRBJ1-1; 9 nucleotides agree with TRBD1. Germline CDR1 reads SGHRS; CDR2 reads YFSETQ. V gave up 5 bases and J gave up 1 base; unmatched junction bases: 3. The length of the CDR3 is 14 residues. The CDR3 loop reads CASRPDRGNTEAFF. CDR3 nucleotides: TGCGCCAGCAGACCGGACAGGGGGAACACTGAAGCTTTCTTT. Looking up the rest from reference TRBV5-1 and TRBJ1-1 gives the full variable domain: KAGVTQTPRYLIKTRGQQVTLSCSPISGHRSVSWYQQTPGQGLQFLFEYFSETQRNKGNFPGRFSGRQFSNSRSEMNVSTLELGDSALYLCASRPDRGNTEAFFGQGTRLTVV.

The rearrangement joins TRBV4-1 to TRBJ1-4; a possible D gene is TRBD1 (5 bases). Germline lookup yields CDR1 MGHRA and CDR2 YSYEKL. The CDR3 sequence is 16 residues long. V was shortened by 1 base and J by 5 bases, with 14 bases between the two germline ends. CDR3 loop: CASSQGPGRSNEKLFF. CDR3 nucleotides: TGCGCCAGCAGCCAAGGCCCGGGGCGGTCGAATGAAAAACTGTTTTTT.

This clone was recorded once. The V call is TRBV28, the J call TRBJ1-6; no reliable D call. The CDR3 is made up of 15 amino acids. Germline values: CDR1 MDHEN, CDR2 SYDVKM. Trimming shortened V by 6 bases and J by 4 bases, and 13 bases separated the two germline ends. The CDR3 sequence: CASSRAGIYNSPLHF. The CDR3 DNA reads as TGTGCCAGCAGCCGCGCCGGGATTTATAATTCACCCCTCCACTTT.

V gene TRBV4-1 combines with J gene TRBJ2-7; possibly TRBD1 for D (6 bases). CDR3 size: 18 residues. Deletions cut 3 bases from V and 2 bases from J, with 23 bases between. Germline assignment: CDR1 MGHRA and CDR2 YSYEKL. The CDR3 DNA reads TGCGCCAGCAGCCAGGATGTGTTGGATGGACAGTTGACCTACGAGCAGTACTTC. Translated: CASSQDVLDGQLTYEQYF.